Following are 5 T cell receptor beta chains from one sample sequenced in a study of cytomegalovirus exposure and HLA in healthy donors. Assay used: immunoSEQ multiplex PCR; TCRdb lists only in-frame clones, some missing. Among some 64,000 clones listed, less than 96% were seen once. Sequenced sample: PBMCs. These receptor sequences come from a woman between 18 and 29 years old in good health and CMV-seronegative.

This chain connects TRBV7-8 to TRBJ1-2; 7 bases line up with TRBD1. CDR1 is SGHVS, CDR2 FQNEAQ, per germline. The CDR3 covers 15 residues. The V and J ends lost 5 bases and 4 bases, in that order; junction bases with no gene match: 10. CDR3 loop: CASSPPVGQTYGYTF. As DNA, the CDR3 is TGTGCCAGCAGCCCCCCGGTGGGACAGACCTATGGCTACACCTTC.

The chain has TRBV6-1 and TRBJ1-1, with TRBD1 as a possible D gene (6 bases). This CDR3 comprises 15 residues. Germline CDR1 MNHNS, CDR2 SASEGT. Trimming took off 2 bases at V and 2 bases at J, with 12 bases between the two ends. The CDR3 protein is CASSEPRTANTEAFF. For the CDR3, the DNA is TGTGCCAGCAGTGAACCCCGGACAGCCAACACTGAAGCTTTCTTT.

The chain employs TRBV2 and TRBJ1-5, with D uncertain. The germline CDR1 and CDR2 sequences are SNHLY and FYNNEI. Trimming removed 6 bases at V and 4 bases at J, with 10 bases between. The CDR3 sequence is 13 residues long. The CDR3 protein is CASRDPGNQPQHF. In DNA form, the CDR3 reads TGTGCCAGCAGGGACCCGGGGAATCAGCCCCAGCATTTT.

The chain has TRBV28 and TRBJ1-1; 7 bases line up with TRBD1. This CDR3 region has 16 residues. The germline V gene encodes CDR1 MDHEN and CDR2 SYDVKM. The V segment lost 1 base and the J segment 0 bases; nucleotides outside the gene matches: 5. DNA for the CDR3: TGTGCCAGCAGTTTATTTACAGGGGTGATGAACACTGAAGCTTTCTTT. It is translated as CASSLFTGVMNTEAFF.

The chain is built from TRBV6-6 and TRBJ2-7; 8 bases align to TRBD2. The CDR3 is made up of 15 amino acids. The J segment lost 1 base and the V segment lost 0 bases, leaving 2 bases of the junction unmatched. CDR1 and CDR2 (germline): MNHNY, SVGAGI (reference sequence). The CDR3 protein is CASSYSLAGSYEQYF. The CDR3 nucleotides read TGTGCCAGCAGTTACTCCCTAGCGGGTTCCTACGAGCAGTACTTC.